The T cell receptor beta chain under discussion was sequenced for a study of early T cells in non-severe SARS-CoV-2 infection. MiXCR, applied by TCRdb to the 5' RACE reads, yields one record per CDR3 protein. The repertoire holds around 55,000 distinct CDR3 sequences, about 12% seen once, with more than 1.1% in the top ten. The CDR3 is 13 residues long. Trimming pared 2 bases from V and 11 bases from J, leaving 14 bases between. Germline V lookup: CDR1 SGHAT, CDR2 FQNNGV. The sequencing sample was made of whole blood. This chain connects TRBV11-2 to TRBJ2-3; the D gene is possibly TRBD2 (5 bases). The TCR was taken from an adult who was a healthcare worker with PCR-confirmed SARS-CoV-2 infection or an uninfected control (not recorded which). The CDR3 reads CASSLRTLTGQYF. In nucleotides, the CDR3 is TGTGCCAGCAGCTTACGGACTCTCACGGGGCAGTATTTT.